The 20 T cell receptor beta chains reported below all come from one sample, sequenced in a study of cytomegalovirus exposure and HLA in healthy donors (dated by TCRdb to 2016 to 2017). The library came from the immunoSEQ multiplex PCR assay. For the multiplex PCR, a mixture combining 60 forward primers for TCR Vbeta segments and 13 reverse primers for TCR Jbeta segments was used. TCRdb mirrors the immuneACCESS table, restricted to in-frame sequences. Some clones are absent from its copies; in checked studies, under half trace to an unresolved V gene, and the reason for the others is unknown. The table kept for this sample lists around 140,000 clones. Clones ranked in the top ten supply 1.6% of the sample. The sample consisted of PBMCs. The receptors derive from a woman aged 40 to 50 in good health and CMV-seropositive.

The rearrangement joins TRBV14 to TRBJ2-5; TRBD1 aligns across 8 bases. Per the germline V gene, CDR1 is SGHDN and CDR2 is FVKESK. The CDR3 runs to 13 residues. V shed 4 bases, J shed 4 bases, and the junction held 2 bases outside the gene matches. In DNA, the CDR3 is TGTGCCAGCAGCCGCGGACAGGGAGAGACCCAGTACTTC. Amino acid sequence: CASSRGQGETQYF.

The chain joins TRBV5-4 to TRBJ1-1; D possibly corresponds to TRBD1 (6 bases). The CDR3 runs 14 residues. CDR1 and CDR2 (germline): SGHNT, YYREEE (reference sequence). Trimming pared 1 base from V and 4 bases from J, leaving 11 bases between. The CDR3 is CASSLTGRATEAFF. CDR3 nucleotide sequence: TGTGCCAGCAGCTTGACAGGGAGGGCCACTGAAGCTTTCTTT.

V gene TRBV7-2 combines with J gene TRBJ1-2; D gene ambiguous. CDR1 and CDR2 from the germline V gene are SGHTA and FQGNSA. CDR3 length: 14 amino acids. V lost 1 base and J 0 bases, leaving 6 bases between the germline ends. CDR3 residues: CASSLEGANYGYTF. As DNA, the CDR3 is TGTGCCAGCAGCTTAGAGGGAGCTAACTATGGCTACACCTTC.

The J gene is TRBJ2-5, the V gene TRBV6-1; 7 bases fit TRBD2. With 6 bases clipped from V and 3 bases from J, the junction kept 10 bases outside the gene matches. Germline CDR1 MNHNS, CDR2 SASEGT. This CDR3 is built from 15 residues. CDR3 in DNA: TGTGCCAGCAGCCACGGGGTAGCGGGCGAAGAGACCCAGTACTTC. Amino acid sequence: CASSHGVAGEETQYF.

The V gene is TRBV7-9, the J gene TRBJ1-2; D is ambiguous. Germline CDR1 is SEHNR and CDR2 is FQNEAQ (reference sequence). V gave up 0 bases and J gave up 4 bases, with 6 bases separating them. The CDR3 sequence is 13 residues long. The CDR3 region is CASSLAGSYGYTF. The CDR3 DNA reads as TGTGCCAGCAGCTTAGCCGGGAGCTATGGCTACACCTTC.

The V and J genes are TRBV4-1 and TRBJ2-5; no firm D call. Germline lookup yields CDR1 MGHRA and CDR2 YSYEKL. The CDR3 is 13 amino acids. V lost 9 bases and J 2 bases, leaving 13 bases between the germline ends. The CDR3 region is CASARGPQETQYF. CDR3 coding DNA: TGCGCCAGTGCCCGAGGCCCTCAAGAGACCCAGTACTTC.

V gene TRBV5-1 combines with J gene TRBJ2-1; 7 positions match TRBD2. This CDR3 region has 16 residues. Germline V gives CDR1 SGHRS, CDR2 YFSETQ. The ends lost 0 bases at V and 7 bases at J; junction bases unmatched: 10. The CDR3 is CASSLGVGGPLNEQFF. Here the CDR3 DNA reads TGCGCCAGCAGCTTGGGGGTGGGAGGGCCCCTAAATGAGCAGTTCTTC.

V gene TRBV4-3 combines with J gene TRBJ2-7; 8 nucleotides line up with TRBD2. The length of the CDR3 is 16 residues. Unmatched junction bases numbered 11, after V lost 4 bases and J lost 3 bases. Germline V CDR1 and CDR2: LGHNA, YSLEER. The CDR3 DNA is TGCGCCAGCAGCCCTTCACCAACTAGCGGCGGCTACGAGCAGTACTTC. Translating gives CASSPSPTSGGYEQYF.

J is TRBJ1-2 and V is TRBV29-1; 7 bases are a match to TRBD1. CDR3 length equals 13 residues. CDR1 and CDR2 from the germline V gene are SQVTM and ANQGSEA. V trimming: 6 bases; J trimming: 7 bases; junction bases outside the gene matches: 11. Here the CDR3 reads CSVTDRAASGYTF. The CDR3 nucleotides read TGCAGCGTCACCGACAGGGCGGCAAGTGGCTACACCTTC.

The genes are TRBV27 and TRBJ2-2; D gene ambiguous. The V gene's germline CDR1 is MNHEY and CDR2 SMNVEV (reference sequence). The CDR3 has 14 amino acids. V lost 6 bases, J lost 2 bases, and 10 bases lay in between. Written as DNA, the CDR3 is TGTGCCAGCAGAAAGCCGGTCAACACCGGGGAGCTGTTTTTT. Translation gives CASRKPVNTGELFF.

J is TRBJ2-7 and V is TRBV6-1; 7 bases agree with TRBD1. After removal of 4 bases from V and 2 bases from J, the junction contained 8 bases not matched to a gene. CDR1 MNHNS and CDR2 SASEGT come from the germline V gene. The CDR3 contains 15 residues. The CDR3 region has the DNA TGTGCCAGCAGTGGTCAACAGGGGTTCACCTACGAGCAGTACTTC. This translates into CASSGQQGFTYEQYF.

J is TRBJ2-7 and V is TRBV29-1; TRBD2 agrees at 10 bases. There are 14 residues in the CDR3. V shed 4 bases and J 2 bases; nucleotides not matched to a gene: 5. Germline CDR1 SQVTM, CDR2 ANQGSEA. This CDR3 reads CSVGLAGTPYEQYF. The DNA of the CDR3 is TGCAGCGTTGGACTAGCGGGCACACCCTACGAGCAGTACTTC.

A remark on this clone: The junction does not match germline at one end; this may be a read error. The gene calls are TRBV28 and TRBJ1-2; D not certain. Germline lookup yields CDR1 MDHEN and CDR2 SYDVKM. CDR3 length equals 12 residues. CDR3 coding DNA: TGTGCCAGCAGTTCGCTGCTTGCCGGGGTACACTTC. Its translation is CASSSLLAGVHF.

The chain links TRBV29-1 to TRBJ2-5; 9 bases are shared with TRBD1. The J call could be wrong; TRBJ2-7 is a better fit for the DNA end. Germline lookup yields CDR1 SQVTM and CDR2 ANQGSEA. The CDR3 length is 13 residues. DNA for the CDR3: TGCAGCGTTTCGGGACAGGGTCAAGGCGAGCAGTACTTC. Protein sequence: CSVSGQGQGEQYF.

The chain recombines TRBV20-1 with TRBJ2-3; D possibly corresponds to TRBD1 (6 bases). V lost 5 bases and J 8 bases, leaving 11 bases between the germline ends. The CDR3 runs to 11 residues. In germline, CDR1 is DFQATT, CDR2 SNEGSKA (reference sequence). The DNA for the CDR3 is TGCAGTGCTGGGTCAGGGGTTACGCAGTATTTT. This gives the protein CSAGSGVTQYF.

Here the CDR3 DNA reads TGCGCCAGCAGCTGGGGACAGGGAGGGGAGCAGTACTTC. This gives the protein CASSWGQGGEQYF. The chain recombines TRBV5-1 with TRBJ2-7; 9 bases are a match to TRBD1. J lost 7 bases, V lost 3 bases, and 5 bases had no gene match. This CDR3 has 13 residues. Germline CDR1 is SGHRS and CDR2 is YFSETQ.

This chain connects TRBV5-1 to TRBJ2-2; TRBD1 matches at 11 bases. The CDR3 length is 15 residues. Germline loops: CDR1 SGHRS, CDR2 YFSETQ. V shed 3 bases and J 4 bases; nucleotides not matched to a gene: 2. In DNA, the CDR3 is TGCGCCAGCAGCTGGACAGGGGGCGGCACCGGGGAGCTGTTTTTT. Encoded protein: CASSWTGGGTGELFF. The variable domain in full, completed from reference TRBV5-1 and TRBJ2-2, reads KAGVTQTPRYLIKTRGQQVTLSCSPISGHRSVSWYQQTPGQGLQFLFEYFSETQRNKGNFPGRFSGRQFSNSRSEMNVSTLELGDSALYLCASSWTGGGTGELFFGEGSRLTVL.

The chain combines TRBV30 with TRBJ2-1; 8 bases fit TRBD2. After removal of 8 bases from V and 6 bases from J, the junction contained 9 bases not matched to a gene. CDR1 and CDR2 from the germline V gene are GTSNPN and SVGIG (reference sequence). This CDR3 has 13 residues. CDR3 residues: CAQAGADRNEQFF. The CDR3 DNA sequence: TGTGCCCAAGCGGGAGCAGATCGCAATGAGCAGTTCTTC. The full variable domain, completed using reference TRBV30 and TRBJ2-1, is SQTIHQWPATLVQPVGSPLSLECTVEGTSNPNLYWYRQAAGRGLQLLFYSVGIGQISSEVPQNLSASRPQDRQFILSSKKLLLSDSGFYLCAQAGADRNEQFFGPGTRLTVL.

The chain has TRBV6-5 and TRBJ2-3, with D perhaps matching TRBD1 (5 bases). The CDR3 is made up of 13 amino acids. Germline-derived CDR1 and CDR2 are MNHEY and SVGAGI. V was trimmed by 4 bases and J by 2 bases, leaving 7 bases between them. CDR3 nucleotides: TGTGCCAGCAGTTCGACAGTCACAGATACGCAGTATTTT. Translation gives CASSSTVTDTQYF.

This chain connects TRBV18 to TRBJ2-7; D might be TRBD2 (6 bases). Between the trimmed V and J ends, which lost 3 bases and 2 bases, there was a span of 11 bases. The CDR3 contains 14 residues. Germline-derived CDR1 and CDR2 are KGHSH and LQKENI. CDR3 in DNA: TGTGCCAGCTCACCTAGCGGTGAGCCCTACGAGCAGTACTTC. Amino acid sequence: CASSPSGEPYEQYF. Looking up the rest from reference TRBV18 and TRBJ2-7 gives the full variable domain: NAGVMQNPRHLVRRRGQEARLRCSPMKGHSHVYWYRQLPEEGLKFMVYLQKENIIDESGMPKERFSAEFPKEGPSILRIQQVVRGDSAAYFCASSPSGEPYEQYFGPGTRLTVT.